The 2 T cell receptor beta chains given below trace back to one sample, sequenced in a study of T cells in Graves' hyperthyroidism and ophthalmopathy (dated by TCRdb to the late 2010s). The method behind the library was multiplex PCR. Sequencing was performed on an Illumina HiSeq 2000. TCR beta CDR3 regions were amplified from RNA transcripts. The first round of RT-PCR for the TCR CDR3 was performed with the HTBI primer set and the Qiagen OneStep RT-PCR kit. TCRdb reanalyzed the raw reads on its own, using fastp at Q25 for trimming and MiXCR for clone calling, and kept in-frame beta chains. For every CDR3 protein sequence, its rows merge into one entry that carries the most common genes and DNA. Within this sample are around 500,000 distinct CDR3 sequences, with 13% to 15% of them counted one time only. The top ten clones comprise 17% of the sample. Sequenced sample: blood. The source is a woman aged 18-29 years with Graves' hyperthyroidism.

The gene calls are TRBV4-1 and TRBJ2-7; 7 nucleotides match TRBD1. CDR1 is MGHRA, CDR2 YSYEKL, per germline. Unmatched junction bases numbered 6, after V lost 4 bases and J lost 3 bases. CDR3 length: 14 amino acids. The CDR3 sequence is CASSPSDRVYEQYF. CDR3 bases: TGCGCCAGCAGCCCAAGCGACAGGGTCTACGAGCAGTACTTC.

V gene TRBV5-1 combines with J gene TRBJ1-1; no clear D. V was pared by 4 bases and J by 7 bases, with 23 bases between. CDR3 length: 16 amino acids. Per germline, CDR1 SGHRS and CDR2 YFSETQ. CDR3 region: CASSPRQRTVHLEAFF. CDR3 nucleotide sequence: TGCGCCAGCAGCCCCAGACAAAGGACCGTCCATCTTGAAGCTTTCTTT.